This TCR beta chain came from a study of blood T cell repertoires in COVID-19. In the study overall: The study drew acute and convalescent COVID-19 samples from the United States, Italy and Spain. Sources were T cells, B-cell-depleted T cells, or PBMCs; the material itself was cDNA or gDNA.

Resolution of symptoms, clearance, or two negative PCRs was present in recovered Cohort 3 donors. The V gene end was trimmed by 3 bases and the J gene end by 3 bases; junction bases not matched to a gene: 7. Germline V gene sequence: CDR1 DFQATT, CDR2 SNEGSKA (reference sequence). The CDR3 is 15 residues long. Some clones are missing from TCRdb's copy, which holds only in-frame ones; the method was immunoSEQ multiplex PCR. The data show some 250,000 clones, approximately 84% seen once. The material sequenced was PBMCs or T cells enriched from blood (not recorded which). The clonotype comes from a young man who had recovered from COVID-19. The chain joins TRBV20-1 to TRBJ2-7, with 11 bases fitting TRBD2. The CDR3: CSASGLAGSHYEQYF. In nucleotides, the CDR3 is TGCAGTGCTAGTGGACTAGCGGGTTCGCACTACGAGCAGTACTTC.